This TCR beta chain was profiled in a study of a mutant IDH1 vaccine in newly diagnosed glioma. As for the study in general: Of treated patients, 62.5% were men and approximately 40% women, averaging roughly 40 years. Therapy received beforehand was radiotherapy, temozolomide, or both, with most patients given both. Findings of the study overall: It was over 85% of patients that developed vaccine-induced immune responses.

As for time point: baseline, week 1 (first vaccination visit). The sample's treatment: pre-vaccination baseline after standard-of-care therapy. The donors' diagnosis was new WHO grade 3 or 4 astrocytoma that was IDH1-mutant and ATRX-lost. This CDR3 spans 17 amino acids. The germline V gene encodes CDR1 MRHNA and CDR2 SNTAGT. The ends lost 0 bases at V and 3 bases at J; junction bases unmatched: 5. About this clone: Its target is not known.

Repertoires were generated with immunoSEQ multiplex PCR, while TCRdb's copy carries only in-frame clones and drops some. This repertoire shows 85,000 to 100,000 clones, just under 80% found once; its top ten account for roughly 7%. The source of this sequence is a man in his forties or fifties with glioma. Sequenced here: PBMCs, sampled from a glioma patient treated with radiotherapy, temozolomide or both. The V gene is TRBV6-4, the J gene TRBJ2-1; 10 positions agree with TRBD2. The CDR3 reads CASSDSFLAGVYNEQFF. The CDR3 DNA sequence: TGTGCCAGCAGTGACTCCTTTCTAGCGGGAGTCTACAATGAGCAGTTCTTC.